Below are 28 T cell receptor beta chains sequenced from a single sample in a study of blood T cells in healthy people across ages. Using a J-beta primer mix together with a sample-barcoded 5' primer, a second PCR was run for roughly 7 to 12 cycles. A single record per CDR3 protein comes from TCRdb applying MiXCR to the 5' RACE reads. The sample has about 1.1 million distinct CDR3 sequences, roughly two fifths seen once. The material sequenced was blood. The receptors were gathered from a young man in good health.

The CDR3 DNA reads TGTGCCAGCAGTTACGGGCAGATTATTCTCCAAGAGACCCAGTACTTC. Its protein product is CASSYGQIILQETQYF. The chain uses TRBV12-3 or TRBV12-4 and TRBJ2-5, with D uncertain. CDR3 length: 16 amino acids. Trimming stripped 4 bases from V and 1 base from J, with 16 bases between.

The J gene is TRBJ1-4, the V gene TRBV4-2, with D hard to call. CDR3 length: 15 residues. Deletions cut 1 base from V and 8 bases from J, with 14 bases between. CDR1 is LGHNA, CDR2 YNFKEQ, per germline. The CDR3 spells CASSQGRRDIEKLFF. CDR3 coding DNA: TGTGCCAGCAGCCAAGGGAGGAGGGATATCGAAAAACTGTTTTTT.

This clonotype came up a few times. This chain links TRBV2 with TRBJ1-1, with D perhaps matching TRBD1 (5 bases). CDR1 SNHLY and CDR2 FYNNEI come from the germline V gene. The CDR3 contains 14 residues. V lost 6 bases and J lost 1, with 12 bases in between. The DNA for the CDR3 is TGTGCCAGCAGGCGCCTGGGGACGAACACTGAAGCTTTCTTT. As protein: CASRRLGTNTEAFF. The variable domain in full, completed from reference TRBV2 and TRBJ1-1, reads EPEVTQTPSHQVTQMGQEVILRCVPISNHLYFYWYRQILGQKVEFLVSFYNNEISEKSEIFDDQFSVERPDGSNFTLKIRSTKLEDSAMYFCASRRLGTNTEAFFGQGTRLTVV.

This clonotype was detected a few times. The chain employs TRBV5-1 and TRBJ2-1; no clear D. Germline V gene sequence: CDR1 SGHRS, CDR2 YFSETQ. This CDR3 region has 11 residues. Trimming removed 6 bases from V and 5 bases from J, with 6 bases in between. The CDR3 nucleotides read TGCGCCAGCACCACAGACAATGAGCAGTTCTTC. Protein product: CASTTDNEQFF.

The V call is TRBV7-2, the J call TRBJ1-2, with TRBD1 matching over 7 bases. There are 15 residues in the CDR3. The germline gives CDR1 SGHTA, CDR2 FQGNSA. Unmatched junction bases numbered 5, after V lost 2 bases and J lost 2 bases. In DNA, the CDR3 is TGTGCCAGCAGCTTATTTGGGACAGTAAACTATGGCTACACCTTC. Its translation is CASSLFGTVNYGYTF.

The chain links TRBV7-2 to TRBJ2-3; D is undetermined. V lost 0 bases and J lost 6, with 10 bases in between. CDR1 SGHTA and CDR2 FQGNSA come from the germline V gene. The CDR3 consists of 14 residues. The CDR3 bases are TGTGCCAGCAGCTTAGCAGGCGGCGAGGATACGCAGTATTTT. It specifies CASSLAGGEDTQYF.

Concerning this clonotype: An end of the junction does not agree with germline; a read error may underlie this. The chain is built from TRBV29-1 and TRBJ2-3; maybe TRBD1 (5 bases). The CDR3 has 12 residues. CDR1 and CDR2 (germline): SQVTM, ANQGSEA. The CDR3 DNA reads TGCAGCGTTTACAGGACATCGGATACGCGGTATTTT. Its protein is CSVYRTSDTRYF.

This clonotype was observed many times. V usage is TRBV7-2 and J usage is TRBJ2-1; TRBD1 is a possible D gene (5 bases). The V and J ends lost 6 bases and 4 bases respectively, with 19 bases between them. Germline V gene lookup returns CDR1 SGHTA and CDR2 FQGNSA. The CDR3 is made up of 16 amino acids. Here the CDR3 reads CASSLQADPTYNEQFF. The DNA of the CDR3 is TGTGCCAGCAGTTTACAGGCAGACCCAACATACAATGAGCAGTTCTTC.

For this clonotype: This sequence may be a read error, since a much larger clone differs from it by one base. This chain connects TRBV5-1 to TRBJ2-3, with 9 positions matching TRBD1. Trimming at V came to 4 bases and at J to 4 bases, leaving 10 bases not matched to a gene. This CDR3 is 16 amino acids long. Looked up from germline, CDR1 is SGHRS and CDR2 is YFSETQ. CDR3 region: CASSALTGGGADTQYF. The CDR3 region has the DNA TGCGCCAGCAGCGCCTTGACAGGGGGAGGCGCAGATACGCAGTATTTT.

For this clonotype: At one end, the junction sequence differs from germline, possibly due to a read error. The V gene is TRBV15, the J gene TRBJ1-1; TRBD1 is a possible D gene (5 bases). The CDR3 is 13 residues long. The germline CDR1 and CDR2 sequences are LNHNV and YYDKDF (reference sequence). The CDR3 DNA reads as TGTGCCACCAGCACGGGGCTGAACGCTGAAGCTTTCTTT. This encodes CATSTGLNAEAFF.

The CDR3 region is CASSLEPGISEKLFF. CDR3 nucleotides: TGTGCCAGCAGCTTAGAGCCGGGTATAAGTGAAAAACTGTTTTTT. The chain carries TRBV7-2 and TRBJ1-4; D uncertain. CDR3 size: 15 residues. V lost 1 base, J lost 7 bases, and 13 bases lay in between. Germline V gives CDR1 SGHTA, CDR2 FQGNSA.

This chain uses TRBV4-1 with TRBJ1-1, with D possibly being TRBD1 (6 bases). The V end lost 0 bases, the J end lost 1 base, and 12 bases lay between the germline ends. The V gene's germline CDR1 is MGHRA and CDR2 YSYEKL. This CDR3 contains 16 residues. The chain's CDR3 is CASSQDSSGANTEAFF. DNA of the CDR3: TGCGCCAGCAGCCAAGATTCTTCGGGGGCGAACACTGAAGCTTTCTTT.

The V and J genes are TRBV20-1 and TRBJ2-7; D perhaps matches TRBD2 (5 bases). This CDR3 comprises 13 residues. Germline values: CDR1 DFQATT, CDR2 SNEGSKA (reference sequence). V lost 5 bases and J 0 bases, leaving 11 bases between the germline ends. CDR3 in DNA: TGCAGTGCTTGGACTTCTAGCTCCTACGAGCAGTACTTC. It is translated as CSAWTSSSYEQYF.

This clonotype was found a few times. The chain combines TRBV4-2 with TRBJ2-4, with a weak D call TRBD2 (5 bases). The last part of the DNA fits TRBJ2-7 better; the J call may be wrong. This CDR3 has 16 residues. CDR1 is LGHNA, CDR2 YNFKEQ, per germline. The CDR3 coding sequence is TGTGCCAGCAGCCCGTCTTTTGAGAGCGGCGGAGACGAGCAGTACTTC. This encodes CASSPSFESGGDEQYF.

The rearrangement uses TRBV7-6 and TRBJ2-3; D perhaps matches TRBD2 (6 bases). The length of the CDR3 is 18 residues. CDR1 is SGHVS, CDR2 FNYEAQ, per germline. Trimming stripped 4 bases from V and 12 bases from J, with 32 bases between. The chain's CDR3 is CASSSNLLSGDGTDAQYF. CDR3 sequence (DNA): TGTGCCAGCAGCTCTAACTTACTTAGCGGCGACGGCACAGATGCACAGTATTTT.

This clonotype appeared a few times. This chain links TRBV20-1 with TRBJ2-5; D remains unclear. This CDR3 is 10 amino acids long. The germline V and J ends were trimmed by 2 bases and 5 bases, with 3 bases remaining between them. CDR1 is DFQATT, CDR2 SNEGSKA, per germline (reference sequence). The chain's CDR3 is CSARSETQYF. CDR3 sequence (DNA): TGCAGTGCTAGATCGGAGACCCAGTACTTC.

J is TRBJ1-5 and V is TRBV3-1; a weak D match, TRBD1 (6 bases). This CDR3 is built from 15 residues. Germline V lookup: CDR1 LGHDT, CDR2 YNNKEL (reference sequence). The CDR3 here is CPRATGGISNQPQHF. The CDR3 DNA reads as TGTCCTAGAGCCACGGGGGGCATTAGCAATCAGCCCCAGCATTTT.

This clonotype was counted between two and nine times. The chain recombines TRBV5-1 with TRBJ2-7; tentatively, D is TRBD2 (5 bases). The J call is in doubt because the DNA end fits TRBJ2-5 better. The CDR3 length is 14 residues. Germline CDR1 and CDR2: SGHRS and YFSETQ. The CDR3 spells CASSLTASGETQYF. The CDR3 nucleotides are TGCGCCAGCAGCTTGACAGCCAGCGGCGAGACCCAGTACTTC.

This clonotype turned up a few times. The CDR3 DNA follows: TGTGCCAGCAGTTTATGGGGGTACGCCGATGAGCAGTACTTC. Its protein is CASSLWGYADEQYF. V usage is TRBV12-3 or TRBV12-4 and J usage is TRBJ2-5; D possibly matches TRBD1 or TRBD2 (5 bases each). Trimming left V 2 bases short and J 11 bases short, with 18 bases between. The CDR3 has 14 amino acids.

This clonotype turned up a few times. This chain connects TRBV14 to TRBJ2-4; D gene unclear. CDR1 is SGHDN, CDR2 FVKESK, per germline. This CDR3 contains 13 residues. Trimming shortened V by 0 bases and J by 13 bases, and 13 bases separated the two germline ends. The CDR3 reads CASSQEVRMEQYF. DNA of the CDR3: TGTGCCAGCAGCCAAGAGGTAAGAATGGAGCAGTACTTC.

The V gene is TRBV24-1, the J gene TRBJ2-2; weak D call: TRBD1 (5 bases). This CDR3 comprises 15 residues. V shed 4 bases and J shed 0 bases, with 8 bases lying between them. Germline V CDR1 and CDR2: KGHDR, SFDVKD. CDR3 in amino acids: CATSDIQANTGELFF. CDR3 DNA sequence: TGTGCCACCAGTGACATACAGGCGAACACCGGGGAGCTGTTTTTT.

The sample holds many counts of this clonotype. The V gene is TRBV4-1, the J gene TRBJ2-1; 9 nucleotides line up with TRBD2. The CDR3 has 17 residues. V was pared by 1 base and J by 0 bases, with 4 bases of the junction left unmatched. Germline values: CDR1 MGHRA, CDR2 YSYEKL. The CDR3 region is CASSQGLAGTSYNEQFF. DNA of the CDR3: TGCGCCAGCAGCCAAGGCCTAGCGGGGACCTCCTACAATGAGCAGTTCTTC.

This clonotype has only a few counts. This chain uses TRBV5-6 with TRBJ2-3; perhaps TRBD1 as D (6 bases). CDR3 size: 16 residues. CDR1 SGHDT and CDR2 YYEEEE come from the germline V gene. Trimming removed 3 bases at V and 0 bases at J, with 14 bases between. CDR3 DNA: TGTGCCAGCAGCTCCGGACGGACAGTTAGCACAGATACGCAGTATTTT. This gives the protein CASSSGRTVSTDTQYF.

The rearrangement joins TRBV7-3 to TRBJ1-6, with 7 nucleotides matching TRBD1. This CDR3 has 15 amino acids. Trimming took 5 bases from V and 5 from J; bases not matched to a gene: 6. Germline V gives CDR1 SGHTA, CDR2 FQGTGA. This chain's CDR3 is CASSLGQVDNSPLHF. DNA for the CDR3: TGTGCCAGCAGCCTCGGACAGGTCGATAATTCACCCCTCCACTTT.

A few counts support this clonotype. The rearrangement joins TRBV7-2 to TRBJ2-7; D is tentatively TRBD1 or TRBD2 (5 bases each). The germline V gene encodes CDR1 SGHTA and CDR2 FQGNSA. The CDR3 is made up of 16 amino acids. Trimming left V 1 base short and J 1 base short, with 14 bases between. The CDR3 DNA reads as TGTGCCAGCAGCTTAGTCTCCGGGACGGTATCCTACGAGCAGTACTTC. Protein product: CASSLVSGTVSYEQYF.

The V call is TRBV4-2, the J call TRBJ1-5, with TRBD1 matching over 9 bases. Looked up from germline, CDR1 is LGHNA and CDR2 is YNFKEQ. The CDR3 totals 17 residues. Germline trimming cut 1 base from V and 3 bases from J; bases unmatched to any gene: 7. CDR3 region: CASSQGPTGGLNQPQHF. The CDR3 coding sequence is TGTGCCAGCAGCCAAGGACCCACAGGGGGCCTCAATCAGCCCCAGCATTTT.

This clonotype was recorded at least ten times. V and J are TRBV18 and TRBJ2-3; no firm D call. The ends were cut back, 6 bases at V and 0 bases at J, with 16 bases in the middle. CDR3 size: 16 residues. CDR1 and CDR2 from the germline V gene are KGHSH and LQKENI. CDR3 bases: TGTGCCAGCTCCGGATTGGTGGGATCCAGCACAGATACGCAGTATTTT. It is translated as CASSGLVGSSTDTQYF.

This rearrangement joins TRBV12-3 or TRBV12-4 to TRBJ1-2, with a weak D call TRBD1 (5 bases). V lost 5 bases and J lost 3, with 19 bases in between. The CDR3 extends over 16 amino acids. This CDR3 reads CASSKRGTPVDYGYTF. CDR3 bases: TGTGCCAGCAGTAAACGCGGGACCCCGGTCGACTATGGCTACACCTTC.